This T cell receptor (beta chain) was captured in a study of OX40 agonist ivuxolimab in advanced cancers. Comment on this clone: The antigen is undetermined.

Study results and caveats: At 0.1 to 3.0 mg/kg and by week 6, clonal expansion occurred in CD4+ and CD8+ blood T cells. Among the lowest peripheral clonal expansion occurred in 0.1-3.0 mg/kg partial responders.

Only in-frame clones appear in the TCRdb table, and some are missing; sequencing was by immunoSEQ multiplex PCR. The table shows 66,000 or so clones, with 92% occurring only once. The CDR3 loop spans 13 amino acids. V was clipped by 4 bases and J by 4 bases, with 9 bases between them. CDR1 is MDHEN and CDR2 is SYDVKM in the germline V gene. V gene TRBV28 combines with J gene TRBJ2-3; D may correspond to TRBD1 or TRBD2 (5 bases each). This clonotype was obtained from an adult with an advanced solid tumor such as melanoma, head and neck, liver or kidney cancer. This sample comprised CD4+ or CD8+ T cells sorted from blood, obtained in a trial of the OX40 agonist ivuxolimab. The CDR3 nucleotides read TGTGCCAGCAGTTCCGGGGACCCAGATACGCAGTATTTT. Protein: CASSSGDPDTQYF.